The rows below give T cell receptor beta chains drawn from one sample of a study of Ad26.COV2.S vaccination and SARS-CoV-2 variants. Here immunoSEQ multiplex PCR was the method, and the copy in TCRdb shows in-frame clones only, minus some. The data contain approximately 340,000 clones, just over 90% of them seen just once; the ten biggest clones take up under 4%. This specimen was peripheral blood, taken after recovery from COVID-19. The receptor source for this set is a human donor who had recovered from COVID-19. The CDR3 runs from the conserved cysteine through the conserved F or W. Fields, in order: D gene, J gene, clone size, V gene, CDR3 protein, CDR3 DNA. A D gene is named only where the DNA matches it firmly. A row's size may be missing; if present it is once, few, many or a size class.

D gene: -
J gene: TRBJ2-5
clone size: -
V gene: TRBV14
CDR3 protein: CASSQARGLRETQYF
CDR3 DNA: TGTGCCAGCAGCCAAGCACGGGGCCTTCGGGAGACCCAGTACTTC

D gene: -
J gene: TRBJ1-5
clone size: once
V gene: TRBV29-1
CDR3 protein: CSVEEGLAQHF
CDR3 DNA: TGCAGCGTTGAAGAGGGGTTGGCCCAGCATTTT

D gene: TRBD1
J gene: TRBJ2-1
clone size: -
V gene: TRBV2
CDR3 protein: CASKGAGGGFYNEQFF
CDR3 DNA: TGTGCCAGCAAGGGGGCTGGGGGCGGGTTCTACAATGAGCAGTTCTTC

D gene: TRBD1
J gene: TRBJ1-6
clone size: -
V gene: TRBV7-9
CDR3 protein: CASSWGQESPLHF
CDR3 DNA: TGTGCCAGCAGCTGGGGACAGGAATCACCCCTCCACTTT

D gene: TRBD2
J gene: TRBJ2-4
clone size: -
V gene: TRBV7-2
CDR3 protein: CASSLVLAGVAKNIQYF
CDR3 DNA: TGTGCCAGCAGCTTAGTTCTAGCGGGAGTAGCCAAAAACATTCAGTACTTC

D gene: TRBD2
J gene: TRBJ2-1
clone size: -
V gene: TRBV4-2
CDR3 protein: CASSQDQSGGAAYNEQFF
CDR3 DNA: TGTGCCAGCAGCCAAGATCAAAGCGGGGGGGCAGCCTACAATGAGCAGTTCTTC

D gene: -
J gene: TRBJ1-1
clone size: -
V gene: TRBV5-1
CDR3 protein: CASSLDIRGGQNTEAFF
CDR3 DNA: TGCGCCAGCAGCCTAGACATCAGAGGCGGACAGAACACTGAAGCTTTCTTT

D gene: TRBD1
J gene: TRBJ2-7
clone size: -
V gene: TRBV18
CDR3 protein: CASSAPGQNEQYF
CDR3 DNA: TGTGCCAGCTCAGCGCCGGGACAGAACGAGCAGTACTTC

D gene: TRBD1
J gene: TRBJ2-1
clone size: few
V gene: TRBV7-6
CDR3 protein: CASSFLTGDSYNEQFF
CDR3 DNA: TGTGCCAGCAGCTTCCTGACAGGGGACTCCTACAATGAGCAGTTCTTC

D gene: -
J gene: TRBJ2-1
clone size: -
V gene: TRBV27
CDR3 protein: CASSPGQEQFF
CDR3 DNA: TGTGCCAGCAGTCCTGGACAAGAGCAGTTCTTC

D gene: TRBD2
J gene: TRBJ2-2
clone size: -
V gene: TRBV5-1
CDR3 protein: CASSLVPSGVLTGELFF
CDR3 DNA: TGCGCCAGCAGCTTGGTCCCTAGCGGGGTCCTTACCGGGGAGCTGTTTTTT

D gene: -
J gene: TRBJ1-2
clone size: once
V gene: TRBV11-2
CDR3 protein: CASSGQGKGGGGYTF
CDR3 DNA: TGTGCCAGCAGCGGCCAGGGGAAGGGAGGAGGTGGCTACACCTTC

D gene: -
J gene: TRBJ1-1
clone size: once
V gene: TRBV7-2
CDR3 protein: CASSHIRGQSGEAFF
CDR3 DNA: TGTGCCAGCAGCCACATACGGGGGCAAAGCGGTGAAGCTTTCTTT

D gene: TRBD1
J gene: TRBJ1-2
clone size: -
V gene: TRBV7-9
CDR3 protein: CASSYWDRGVYGYTF
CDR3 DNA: TGTGCCAGCAGCTACTGGGACAGAGGTGTCTATGGCTACACCTTC

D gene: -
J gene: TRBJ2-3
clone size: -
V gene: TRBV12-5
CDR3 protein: CASGLGNTDTQYF
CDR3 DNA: TGTGCTAGTGGTTTAGGAAACACAGATACGCAGTATTTT

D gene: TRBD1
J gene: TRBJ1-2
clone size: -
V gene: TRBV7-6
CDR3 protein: CASSLGGTGSFYGGYTF
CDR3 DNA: TGTGCCAGCAGCTTAGGCGGGACAGGGTCTTTCTATGGCGGCTACACCTTC

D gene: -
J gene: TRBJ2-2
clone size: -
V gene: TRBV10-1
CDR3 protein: CASTSDRSNTGELFF
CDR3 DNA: TGCGCCAGCACCTCGGACCGTTCGAACACCGGGGAGCTGTTTTTT

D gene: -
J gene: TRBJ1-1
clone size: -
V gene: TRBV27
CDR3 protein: CASSLYPSTEAFF
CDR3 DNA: TGTGCCAGCAGTTTATATCCGAGCACTGAAGCTTTCTTT

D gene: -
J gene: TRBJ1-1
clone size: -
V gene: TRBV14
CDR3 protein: CASSQEGGITEAFF
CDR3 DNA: TGTGCCAGCAGCCAAGAAGGGGGTATCACTGAAGCTTTCTTT

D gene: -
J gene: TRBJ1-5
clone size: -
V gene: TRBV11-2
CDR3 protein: CASSLGGQPNQPQHF
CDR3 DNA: TGTGCCAGCAGCTTAGGTGGACAGCCAAATCAGCCCCAGCATTTT

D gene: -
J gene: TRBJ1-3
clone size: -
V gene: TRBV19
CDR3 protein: CASSIDHQGTGNTIYF
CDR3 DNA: TGTGCCAGTAGTATAGATCATCAGGGGACTGGAAACACCATATATTTT

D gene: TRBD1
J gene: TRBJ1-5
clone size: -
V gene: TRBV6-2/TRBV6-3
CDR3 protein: CASSPQGWNQPQHF
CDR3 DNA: TGTGCCAGCAGTCCACAGGGGTGGAATCAGCCCCAGCATTTT

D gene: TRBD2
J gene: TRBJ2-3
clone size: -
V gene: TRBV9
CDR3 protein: CASGWSGETDTQYF
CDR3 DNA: TGTGCCAGCGGATGGAGCGGGGAAACAGATACGCAGTATTTT

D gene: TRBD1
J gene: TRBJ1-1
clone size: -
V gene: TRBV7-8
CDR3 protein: CASSSPQGVNTEAFF
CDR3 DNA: TGTGCCAGCAGCTCGCCACAGGGGGTGAACACTGAAGCTTTCTTT

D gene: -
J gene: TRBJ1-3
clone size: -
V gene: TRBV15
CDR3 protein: CATSRDPDSGNTIYF
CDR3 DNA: TGTGCCACCAGCAGAGACCCAGACAGCGGAAACACCATATATTTT

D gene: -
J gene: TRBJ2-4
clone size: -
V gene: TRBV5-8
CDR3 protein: CASSLGRGGIQYF
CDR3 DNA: TGTGCCAGCAGCTTAGGCAGGGGAGGCATTCAGTACTTC

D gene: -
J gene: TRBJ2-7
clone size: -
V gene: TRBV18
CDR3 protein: CASSYLEWGEQYF
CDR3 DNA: TGTGCCAGCTCATACTTAGAGTGGGGCGAGCAGTACTTC

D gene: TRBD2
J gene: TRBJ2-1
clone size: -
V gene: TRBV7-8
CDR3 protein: CASSSLAGYNEQFF
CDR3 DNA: TGTGCCAGCAGCTCACTAGCGGGGTACAATGAGCAGTTCTTC

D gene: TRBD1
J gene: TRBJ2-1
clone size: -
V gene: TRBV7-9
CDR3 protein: CATVDRESYNEQFF
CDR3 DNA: TGTGCCACTGTTGACAGGGAGAGCTACAATGAGCAGTTCTTC

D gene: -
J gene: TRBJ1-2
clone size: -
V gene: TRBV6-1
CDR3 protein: CASSEFGTLPNYGYTF
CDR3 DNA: TGTGCCAGCAGTGAATTCGGGACACTACCTAACTATGGCTACACCTTC

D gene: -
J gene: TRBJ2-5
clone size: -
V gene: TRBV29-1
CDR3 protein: CSVEAGLALQETQYF
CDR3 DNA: TGCAGCGTTGAAGCCGGACTGGCATTACAAGAGACCCAGTACTTC

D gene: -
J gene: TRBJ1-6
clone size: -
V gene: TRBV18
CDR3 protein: CASSPGEWESPLHF
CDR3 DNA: TGTGCCAGCTCACCAGGGGAATGGGAATCACCCCTCCACTTT

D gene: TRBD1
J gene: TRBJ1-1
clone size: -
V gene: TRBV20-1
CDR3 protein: CSASIGGRRAFF
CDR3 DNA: TGCAGTGCTAGTATAGGGGGCAGGAGAGCTTTCTTT

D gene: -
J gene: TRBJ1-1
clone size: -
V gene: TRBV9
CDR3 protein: CASSVGGGPNTEAFF
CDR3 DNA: TGTGCCAGCAGCGTAGGGGGAGGGCCGAACACTGAAGCTTTCTTT